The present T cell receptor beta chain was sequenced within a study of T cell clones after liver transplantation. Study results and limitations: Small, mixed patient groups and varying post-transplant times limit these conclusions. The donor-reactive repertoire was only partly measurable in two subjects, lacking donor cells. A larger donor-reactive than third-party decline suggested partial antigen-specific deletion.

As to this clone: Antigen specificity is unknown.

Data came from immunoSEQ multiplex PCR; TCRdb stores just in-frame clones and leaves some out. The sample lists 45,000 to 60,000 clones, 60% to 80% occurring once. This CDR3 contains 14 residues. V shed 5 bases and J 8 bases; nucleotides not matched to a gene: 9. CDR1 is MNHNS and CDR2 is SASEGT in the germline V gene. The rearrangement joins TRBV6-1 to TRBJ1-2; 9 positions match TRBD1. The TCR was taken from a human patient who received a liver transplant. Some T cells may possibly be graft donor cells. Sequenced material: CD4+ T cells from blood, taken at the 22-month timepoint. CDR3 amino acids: CASSLSTGGIGYTF. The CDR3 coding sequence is TGTGCCAGCAGTTTGTCGACAGGGGGTATAGGCTACACCTTC.